This T cell receptor (beta chain) was obtained from a study of T cells in Graves' hyperthyroidism and ophthalmopathy. Trimming took off 4 bases at V and 7 bases at J, with 21 bases between the two ends. The CDR3 is 15 residues long. The V gene's germline CDR1 is SQVTM and CDR2 ANQGSEA. TCR beta CDR3 sequences were amplified from RNA transcripts. The HTBI primer set was used in a first-round RT-PCR of the TCR CDR3. TCRdb redid the calling of the multiplex PCR reads with MiXCR, one entry per CDR3 protein. The sample shows a few hundred thousand distinct CDR3 sequences, less than 20% of them seen only once. Study findings and constraints: Prediction of ophthalmopathy progression came a median around 6.5 months pre-onset. Most clonotypes expanded in thyroid above 0.001 were likewise present in blood.

Each patient was aged 18 to 65 and had newly diagnosed hyperthyroidism of under 2 months' duration. This clonotype was seen more than once but under ten times. The antigen is unknown. The chain links TRBV29-1 to TRBJ2-3, with D perhaps TRBD2 (6 bases). The sample taken for sequencing was blood. This TCR derives from a young woman with Graves' hyperthyroidism. CDR3 in DNA: TGCAGCGTTGGGGCGGGCCGGGGGTTATCGAATACGCAGTATTTT. This sequence encodes CSVGAGRGLSNTQYF.